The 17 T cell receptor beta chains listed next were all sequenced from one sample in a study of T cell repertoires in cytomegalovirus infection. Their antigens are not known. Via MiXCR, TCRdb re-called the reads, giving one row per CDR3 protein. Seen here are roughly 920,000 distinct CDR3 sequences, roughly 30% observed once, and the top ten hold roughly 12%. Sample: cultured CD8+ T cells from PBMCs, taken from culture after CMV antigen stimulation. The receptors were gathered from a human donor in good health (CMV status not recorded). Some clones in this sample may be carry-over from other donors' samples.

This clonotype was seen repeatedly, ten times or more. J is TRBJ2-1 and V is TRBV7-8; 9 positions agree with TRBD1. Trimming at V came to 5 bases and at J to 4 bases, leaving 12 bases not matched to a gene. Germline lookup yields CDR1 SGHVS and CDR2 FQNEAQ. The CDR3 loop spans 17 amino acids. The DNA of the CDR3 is TGTGCCAGCAGCACTACAGGGGGCTTTGTCCCGTACAATGAGCAGTTCTTC. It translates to CASSTTGGFVPYNEQFF.

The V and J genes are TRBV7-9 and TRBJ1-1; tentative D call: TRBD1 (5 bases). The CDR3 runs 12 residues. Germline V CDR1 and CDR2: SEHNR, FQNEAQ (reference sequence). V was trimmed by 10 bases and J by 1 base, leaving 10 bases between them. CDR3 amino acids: CAIDSSNTEAFF. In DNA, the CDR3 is TGTGCCATTGACAGTTCGAACACTGAAGCTTTCTTT.

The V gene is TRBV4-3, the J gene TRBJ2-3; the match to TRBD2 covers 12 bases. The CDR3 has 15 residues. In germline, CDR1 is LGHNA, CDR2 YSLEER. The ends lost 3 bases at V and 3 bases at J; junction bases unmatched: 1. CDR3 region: CASSHTSGGTDTQYF. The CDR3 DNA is TGCGCCAGCAGCCACACTAGCGGGGGGACAGATACGCAGTATTTT.

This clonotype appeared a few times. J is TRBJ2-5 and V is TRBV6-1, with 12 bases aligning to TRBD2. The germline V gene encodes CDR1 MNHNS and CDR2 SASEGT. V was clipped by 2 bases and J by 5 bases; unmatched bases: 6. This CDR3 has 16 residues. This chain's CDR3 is CASSESLAGGTETQYF. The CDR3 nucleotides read TGTGCCAGCAGTGAATCACTAGCGGGGGGAACTGAGACCCAGTACTTC.

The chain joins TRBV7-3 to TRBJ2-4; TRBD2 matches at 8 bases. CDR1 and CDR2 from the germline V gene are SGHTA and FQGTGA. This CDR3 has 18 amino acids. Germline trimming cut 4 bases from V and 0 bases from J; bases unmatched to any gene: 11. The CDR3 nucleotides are TGTGCCAGCAGCTCGTCGGGGGGGGGAAACCCAGCCAAAAACATTCAGTACTTC. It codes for CASSSSGGGNPAKNIQYF. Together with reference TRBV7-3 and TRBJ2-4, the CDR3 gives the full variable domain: GAGVSQTPSNKVTEKGKYVELRCDPISGHTALYWYRQSLGQGPEFLIYFQGTGAADDSGLPNDRFFAVRPEGSVSTLKIQRTERGDSAVYLCASSSSGGGNPAKNIQYFGAGTRLSVL.

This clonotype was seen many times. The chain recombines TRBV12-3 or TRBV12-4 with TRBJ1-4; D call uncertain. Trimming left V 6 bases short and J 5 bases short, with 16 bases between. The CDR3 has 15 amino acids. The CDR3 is CASRRVAIPNEKLFF. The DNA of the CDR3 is TGTGCCAGCAGGAGGGTCGCCATTCCGAATGAAAAACTGTTTTTT.

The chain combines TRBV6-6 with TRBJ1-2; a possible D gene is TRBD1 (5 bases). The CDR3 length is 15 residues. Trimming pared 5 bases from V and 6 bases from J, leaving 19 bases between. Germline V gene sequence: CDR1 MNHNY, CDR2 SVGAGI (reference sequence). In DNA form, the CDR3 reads TGTGCCAGCAGTGACCCCCTGGGCGGAGGGGATGGCTACACCTTC. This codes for CASSDPLGGGDGYTF.

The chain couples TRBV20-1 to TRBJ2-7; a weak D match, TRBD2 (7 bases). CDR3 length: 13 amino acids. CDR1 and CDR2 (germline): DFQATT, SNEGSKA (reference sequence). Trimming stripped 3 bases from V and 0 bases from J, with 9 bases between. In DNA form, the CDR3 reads TGCAGTGCTAGGGGGGGGCTCTCCTACGAGCAGTACTTC. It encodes CSARGGLSYEQYF.

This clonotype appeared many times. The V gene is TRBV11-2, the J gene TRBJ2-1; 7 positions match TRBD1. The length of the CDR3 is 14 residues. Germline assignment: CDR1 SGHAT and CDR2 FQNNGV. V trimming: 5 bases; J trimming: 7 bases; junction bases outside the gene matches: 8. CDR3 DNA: TGTGCCAGCAGCCTCAGACAGGGTGGGAATGAGCAGTTCTTC. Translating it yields CASSLRQGGNEQFF.

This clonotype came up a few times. The CDR3: CATRSRLSPESSYEQYV. The CDR3 region has the DNA TGTGCCACCAGAAGCCGACTATCCCCAGAGAGCTCCTACGAGCAGTACGTC. The chain is built from TRBV6-5 and TRBJ2-7; D is perhaps TRBD2 (5 bases). The V gene's germline CDR1 is MNHEY and CDR2 SVGAGI. Between the trimmed V and J ends, which lost 10 bases and 0 bases, there was a span of 25 bases. CDR3 size: 17 residues.

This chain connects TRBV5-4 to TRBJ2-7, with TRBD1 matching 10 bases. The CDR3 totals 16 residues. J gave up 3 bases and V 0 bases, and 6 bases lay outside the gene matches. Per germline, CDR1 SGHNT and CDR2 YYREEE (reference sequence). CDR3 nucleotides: TGTGCCAGCAGCTTGGAACAGGACAGGGGGATCTACGAGCAGTACTTC. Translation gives CASSLEQDRGIYEQYF.

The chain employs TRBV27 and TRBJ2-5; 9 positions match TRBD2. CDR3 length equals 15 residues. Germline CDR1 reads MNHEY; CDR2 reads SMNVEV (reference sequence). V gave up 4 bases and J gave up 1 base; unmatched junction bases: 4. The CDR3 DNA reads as TGTGCCAGCAGTTCCCAGCGGGGGGTCCAAGAGACCCAGTACTTC. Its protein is CASSSQRGVQETQYF.

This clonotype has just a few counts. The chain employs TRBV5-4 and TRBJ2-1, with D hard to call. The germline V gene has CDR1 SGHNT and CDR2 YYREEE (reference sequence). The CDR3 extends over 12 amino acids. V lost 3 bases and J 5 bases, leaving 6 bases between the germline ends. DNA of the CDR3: TGTGCCAGCAGCTACGAACACAATGAGCAGTTCTTC. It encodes CASSYEHNEQFF.

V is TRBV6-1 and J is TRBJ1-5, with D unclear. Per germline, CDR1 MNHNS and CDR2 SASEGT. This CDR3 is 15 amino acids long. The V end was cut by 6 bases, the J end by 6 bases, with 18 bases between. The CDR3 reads CASSDVRLASQPQHF. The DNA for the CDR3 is TGTGCCAGCAGCGACGTTCGGCTCGCCAGTCAGCCCCAGCATTTT.

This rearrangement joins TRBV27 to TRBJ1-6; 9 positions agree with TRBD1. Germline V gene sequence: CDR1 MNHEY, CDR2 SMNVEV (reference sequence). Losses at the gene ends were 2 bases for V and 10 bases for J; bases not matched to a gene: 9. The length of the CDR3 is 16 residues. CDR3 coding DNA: TGTGCCAGCAGTTTAGGCCTCGGGACAGGGTTATCACCCCTCCACTTT. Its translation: CASSLGLGTGLSPLHF.

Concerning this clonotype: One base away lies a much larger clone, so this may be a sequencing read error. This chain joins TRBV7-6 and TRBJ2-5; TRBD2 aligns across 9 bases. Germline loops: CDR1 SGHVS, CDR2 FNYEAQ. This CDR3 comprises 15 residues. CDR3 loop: CANSGRGTSFETQYF. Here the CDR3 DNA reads TGTGCCAACAGCGGCAGAGGGACTAGCTTTGAGACCCAGTACTTC.

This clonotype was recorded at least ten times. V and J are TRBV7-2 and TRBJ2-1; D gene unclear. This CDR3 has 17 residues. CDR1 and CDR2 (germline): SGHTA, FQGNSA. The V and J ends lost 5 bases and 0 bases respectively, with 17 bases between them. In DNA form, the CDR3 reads TGTGCCAGCAGCATCAATCGACTGCTGAGCTCCTACAATGAGCAGTTCTTC. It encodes CASSINRLLSSYNEQFF.